This TCR beta chain was sequenced during a study of PD-1 blockade in mismatch repair-deficient tumors. Study outcomes and limitations: Tumor-resident clones, often absent from pretreatment blood, expanded after pembrolizumab and then contracted.

Note on this clone: Its specificity is unknown.

Measured with immunoSEQ multiplex PCR; TCRdb has only the in-frame clones, and not every one. The sample records around 120,000 clones, 86% being singletons. V lost 1 base to trimming and J lost 7 bases, with 11 bases between them. Germline V CDR1 and CDR2: LGHNA, YSLEER. CDR3 size: 13 residues. The sequence came from an adult with mismatch repair-deficient cancer. The sequencing used peripheral blood, collected 44 weeks after starting pembrolizumab. J is TRBJ2-7 and V is TRBV4-3; D possibly corresponds to TRBD2 (6 bases). The CDR3 region is CASSQAAGREQYF. CDR3 sequence (DNA): TGCGCCAGCAGCCAAGCCGCGGGGAGGGAGCAGTACTTC.